This is a list of T cell receptor beta chains from one sample in a study of T-cell memory formation after mild COVID-19. Via MiXCR, TCRdb re-called the 5' RACE reads, giving one row per CDR3 protein. The sample consists of 200,000 to 250,000 distinct CDR3 sequences, roughly 9.4% of them appearing once. The sequenced material came from PBMCs or a T cell subset sorted from them (not recorded which). These receptors all stem from a man younger than 35 who had mild COVID-19 (a few samples of this study predate the infection). Cell type and time point are not known. Each CDR3 is given with its conserved first and last residue. Fields, in order: clone size, D gene, V gene, J gene, CDR3 protein, CDR3 DNA. The D gene is left open where the match is weak. Only part of the rows carry a size: once, few, many, or a class if the clone is expanded.

few	NA	TRBV7-8	TRBJ2-1	CASSPIRGEQFF	TGTGCCAGCAGCCCCATCCGAGGTGAGCAGTTCTTC
NA	NA	TRBV6-5	TRBJ1-6	CASSYSRDKPLHF	TGTGCCAGCAGTTACTCGCGGGACAAGCCCCTCCACTTT
NA	TRBD2	TRBV5-1	TRBJ2-1	CDSSIRGESYNEQFF	TGCGACAGCAGCATACGGGGGGAGTCCTACAATGAGCAGTTCTTC
NA	NA	TRBV9	TRBJ2-3	CASSVQPMTGDTQYF	TGTGCCAGCAGCGTTCAACCCATGACCGGGGATACGCAGTATTTT
few	NA	TRBV7-2	TRBJ2-3	CASSTRGDTQYF	TGTGCCAGCAGCACCAGGGGTGATACGCAGTATTTT
NA	NA	TRBV9	TRBJ1-2	CASSVAEAGWNGYTF	TGTGCCAGCAGCGTAGCAGAAGCAGGCTGGAATGGCTACACCTTC
NA	TRBD2	TRBV6-6	TRBJ2-3	CASSPGLAGYKSYTQYF	TGTGCCAGCAGCCCGGGACTAGCGGGGTACAAGAGCTATACGCAGTATTTT
few	NA	TRBV5-5	TRBJ1-1	CASSLVGGEGAFF	TGTGCCAGCAGCTTGGTTGGTGGGGAAGGGGCTTTCTTT
few	NA	TRBV6-2/TRBV6-3	TRBJ2-1	CASRGSTAYNEQFF	TGTGCCAGCAGGGGGTCAACAGCCTACAATGAGCAGTTCTTC
many	TRBD1	TRBV7-9	TRBJ1-5	CASSQDRGDQPQHF	TGTGCCAGCAGCCAGGACAGGGGGGATCAGCCCCAGCATTTT
NA	TRBD1	TRBV4-1	TRBJ1-2	CASSPPGQFYGYTF	TGCGCCAGCAGCCCTCCGGGACAGTTCTATGGCTACACCTTC
NA	NA	TRBV6-2/TRBV6-3	TRBJ1-5	CASSYGQGFGNQPQHF	TGTGCCAGCAGTTACGGGCAGGGCTTTGGCAATCAGCCCCAGCATTTT
NA	NA	TRBV11-2	TRBJ2-1	CASSLVGGQYNEQFF	TGTGCCAGCAGCTTAGTCGGGGGCCAATACAATGAGCAGTTCTTC
NA	NA	TRBV5-1	TRBJ2-1	CASSLVGDASYNEQFF	TGCGCCAGCAGCTTGGTCGGGGACGCGTCCTACAATGAGCAGTTCTTC
many	TRBD2	TRBV6-2/TRBV6-3	TRBJ2-4	CASSPTSGGALTQYF	TGTGCCAGCAGCCCTACTAGCGGGGGGGCCTTGACTCAGTACTTC
NA	TRBD1	TRBV14	TRBJ1-2	CASSQVRDRGRPNYGYTF	TGTGCCAGCAGCCAAGTGCGGGACAGGGGTCGTCCTAACTATGGCTACACCTTC
few	TRBD1	TRBV7-6	TRBJ1-4	CASSPGGGTGPNEKLFF	TGTGCCAGCAGCCCAGGGGGAGGGACAGGGCCCAATGAAAAACTGTTTTTT
few	TRBD2	TRBV7-2	TRBJ2-7	CASSPRTSGGYEQYF	TGTGCCAGCAGCCCTAGGACTAGCGGGGGCTACGAGCAGTACTTC
NA	TRBD1	TRBV6-1	TRBJ2-2	CASSDQGANTGELFF	TGTGCCAGCAGTGACCAGGGGGCGAACACCGGGGAGCTGTTTTTT
NA	NA	TRBV7-2	TRBJ2-5	CASSRDLVKTQYF	TGTGCCAGCAGTAGGGACCTTGTGAAGACCCAGTACTTC
NA	TRBD1	TRBV20-1	TRBJ1-5	CSARGIGQGGNQPQHF	TGCAGTGCTAGGGGAATAGGACAGGGCGGCAATCAGCCCCAGCATTTT
NA	NA	TRBV5-1	TRBJ1-6	CASSLRANRDSYNSPLHF	TGCGCCAGCAGCCTACGCGCTAACAGGGACTCCTATAATTCACCCCTCCACTTT
NA	NA	TRBV4-3	TRBJ1-6	CASSQDRKGPSLHF	TGCGCCAGCAGCCAAGATCGAAAGGGTCCATCCCTCCACTTT
NA	TRBD1	TRBV9	TRBJ2-7	CASSADRGKYEQYF	TGTGCCAGCAGCGCGGACAGGGGAAAGTACGAGCAGTACTTC
few	TRBD2	TRBV30	TRBJ2-3	CAWSVGLAVSTDTQYF	TGTGCCTGGAGTGTAGGCCTAGCGGTATCCACAGATACGCAGTATTTT
NA	TRBD1	TRBV7-8	TRBJ1-2	CASSLTPADRNNYGYTF	TGTGCCAGCAGCTTAACCCCCGCGGACAGGAATAACTATGGCTACACCTTC
many	TRBD2	TRBV29-1	TRBJ2-3	CSARAGAFTDTQYF	TGCAGCGCACGAGCGGGGGCCTTCACAGATACGCAGTATTTT
NA	NA	TRBV6-2/TRBV6-3	TRBJ2-1	CASSLTGRDNEQFF	TGTGCCAGCAGTTTGACAGGGAGGGACAATGAGCAGTTCTTC
few	NA	TRBV4-1	TRBJ2-1	CASSRGVPGNEQFF	TGCGCCAGCAGCAGGGGGGTCCCGGGTAATGAGCAGTTCTTC
few	NA	TRBV7-2	TRBJ2-2	CASRPPSGGGTGELFF	TGTGCCAGCAGGCCGCCTTCAGGGGGGGGCACCGGGGAGCTGTTTTTT
few	TRBD1	TRBV24-1	TRBJ2-2	CATSDSSGQGSTGELFF	TGTGCCACCAGTGATTCGAGCGGACAGGGCAGTACCGGGGAGCTGTTTTTT
NA	TRBD1	TRBV20-1	TRBJ2-1	CSALRGDSYNEQFF	TGCAGTGCTCTCCGAGGGGACAGCTACAATGAGCAGTTCTTC
NA	NA	TRBV12-3/TRBV12-4	TRBJ2-5	CASSLAVSETQYF	TGTGCCAGCAGTTTGGCAGTCTCAGAGACCCAGTACTTC
few	NA	TRBV24-1	TRBJ1-6	CATSEGKHWESPLHF	TGTGCCACCAGTGAAGGCAAACACTGGGAGTCACCCCTCCACTTT
few	TRBD1	TRBV7-3	TRBJ2-2	CASSSYRGRPGELFF	TGTGCCAGCAGCTCCTACAGGGGGCGCCCCGGGGAGCTGTTTTTT
NA	NA	TRBV6-6	TRBJ2-2	CASSYSPGPGGELFF	TGTGCCAGCAGTTACTCCCCGGGACCGGGCGGGGAGCTGTTTTTT
few	NA	TRBV5-1	TRBJ2-2	CASSPGQSTGELFF	TGCGCCAGCAGCCCCGGACAGTCCACCGGGGAGCTGTTTTTT
many	NA	TRBV7-2	TRBJ2-2	CASSLQGSGELFF	TGTGCCAGCAGCTTACAGGGCTCCGGGGAGCTGTTTTTT
few	NA	TRBV6-5	TRBJ2-2	CASREDRNTGELFF	TGTGCCAGCAGAGAAGACAGAAACACCGGGGAGCTGTTTTTT
many	TRBD1	TRBV5-1	TRBJ2-2	CASSPDRAGELFF	TGCGCCAGCAGCCCCGACAGGGCCGGGGAGCTGTTTTTT
few	TRBD1	TRBV12-3/TRBV12-4	TRBJ2-7	CASSSEGAEFYQYF	TGTGCCAGCAGTTCAGAGGGGGCCGAATTTTACCAGTACTTC
NA	NA	TRBV12-3/TRBV12-4	TRBJ2-5	CASSMGGGRQETQYF	TGTGCCAGCAGTATGGGGGGGGGGCGCCAAGAGACCCAGTACTTC
many	NA	TRBV5-6	TRBJ1-5	CASSLGPGVNQPQHF	TGTGCCAGCAGCTTGGGGCCGGGGGTTAATCAGCCCCAGCATTTT
few	TRBD1	TRBV29-1	TRBJ1-1	CSVREGRGHNTEAFF	TGCAGCGTCCGGGAGGGGAGGGGGCACAACACTGAAGCTTTCTTT
few	NA	TRBV28	TRBJ2-3	CASSDFRHTDTQYF	TGTGCCAGCAGCGACTTTCGCCACACAGATACGCAGTATTTT
many	TRBD2	TRBV27	TRBJ2-1	CASSLLNVGGGLLFF	TGTGCCAGCAGTTTACTAAATGTTGGGGGGGGACTTTTGTTCTTC
few	TRBD1	TRBV5-1	TRBJ1-2	CASRVQGADGYTF	TGCGCCAGCAGGGTCCAGGGGGCTGATGGCTACACCTTC
NA	NA	TRBV6-5	TRBJ1-3	CASQRFGSGNTIYF	TGTGCCAGCCAGCGTTTCGGCTCGGGAAACACCATATATTTT
NA	NA	TRBV29-1	TRBJ2-2	CGIGGLDTGELFF	TGCGGAATTGGGGGTTTGGACACCGGGGAGCTGTTTTTT
few	NA	TRBV18	TRBJ1-5	CASSPGTLNQPQHF	TGTGCCAGCTCTCCCGGGACACTAAATCAGCCCCAGCATTTT
NA	NA	TRBV7-2	TRBJ1-2	CASSPNTGPRNGYTF	TGTGCCAGCAGCCCCAATACCGGACCAAGGAATGGCTACACCTTC
once	NA	TRBV2	TRBJ2-7	CASSPWGGTYEQYF	TGTGCCAGCAGCCCCTGGGGGGGCACCTACGAGCAGTACTTC
many	NA	TRBV4-1	TRBJ2-2	CASSQEGGTGELFF	TGCGCCAGCAGCCAAGAAGGCGGCACCGGGGAGCTGTTTTTT
few	NA	TRBV25-1	TRBJ2-5	CASSAGFETQYF	TGTGCCAGCAGTGCTGGTTTCGAGACCCAGTACTTC